This T cell receptor beta chain was retrieved from a study of early T cells in non-severe SARS-CoV-2 infection. The overall study: Whole-blood bulk RNA, unsorted, was sequenced, and chains were unpaired.

J gave up 4 bases and V 3 bases, and 7 bases lay outside the gene matches. Germline loops: CDR1 MGHRA, CDR2 YSYEKL. This CDR3 has 16 residues. The library protocol tagged individual cDNA molecules with unique molecular identifiers. One entry per CDR3 protein, called by TCRdb with MiXCR from the 5' RACE reads. The sample records some 56,000 distinct CDR3 sequences, more than 13% being singletons. Source: whole blood, taken at baseline. The V gene is TRBV4-1, the J gene TRBJ2-7; TRBD1 matches 12 bases. The sequence was obtained from an adult who was a healthcare worker with PCR-confirmed SARS-CoV-2 infection or an uninfected control (not recorded which). The CDR3 loop reads CASSHPRDRGPYEQYF. The CDR3 DNA is TGCGCCAGCAGCCATCCCCGGGACAGGGGGCCTTACGAGCAGTACTTC.